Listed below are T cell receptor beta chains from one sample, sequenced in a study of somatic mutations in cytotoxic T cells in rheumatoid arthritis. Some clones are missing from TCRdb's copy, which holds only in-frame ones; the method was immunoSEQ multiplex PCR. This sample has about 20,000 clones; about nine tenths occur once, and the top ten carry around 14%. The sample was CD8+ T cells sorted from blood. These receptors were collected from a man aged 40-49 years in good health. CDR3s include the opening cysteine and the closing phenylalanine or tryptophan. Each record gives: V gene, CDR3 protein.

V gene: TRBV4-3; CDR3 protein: CASSPDRHEQFF
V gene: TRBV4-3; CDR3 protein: CASSQDGTGVQPQHF
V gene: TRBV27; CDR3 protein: CASSFLDTQYF
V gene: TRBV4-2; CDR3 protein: CASSQGRGRGTDTQYF
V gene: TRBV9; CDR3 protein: CASSGGRSSTDTQYF
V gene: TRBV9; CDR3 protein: CASSPTSGRAYEQFF
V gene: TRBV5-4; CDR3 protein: CASSAAGTPFKEQYF
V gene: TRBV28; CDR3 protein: CASSLWGQELNQPQHF
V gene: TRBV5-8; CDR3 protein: CASSWGDTNTGELFF
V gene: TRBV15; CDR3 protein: CATSTRRDTEYEQYF
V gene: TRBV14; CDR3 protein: CASSQDLFGNTIYF
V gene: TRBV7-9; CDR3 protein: CASSSGRDNLREQYF
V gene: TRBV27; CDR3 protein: CASSLTINQPQHF
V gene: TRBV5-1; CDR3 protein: CASSLGTPAGDTQYF
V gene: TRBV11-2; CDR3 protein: CASSLPPSGTTEAFF
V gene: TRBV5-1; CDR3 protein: CASSLAPTGTRNYEQCF
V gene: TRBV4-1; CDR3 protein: CASSQEGSIYNEQFF
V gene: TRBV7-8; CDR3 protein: CASSPDGPSNQPQHF
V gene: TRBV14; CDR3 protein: CASSQVVRSEGQETQYF
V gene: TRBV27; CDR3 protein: CASSFLAVRPNEQFF
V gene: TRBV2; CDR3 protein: CASSASSYEQYF
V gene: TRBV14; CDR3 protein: CASSQGVAGDNEQFF
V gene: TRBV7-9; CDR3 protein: CASSRRTSGYTDTQYF
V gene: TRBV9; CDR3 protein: CASSAPPSGANVLTF
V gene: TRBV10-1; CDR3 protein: CASSETSRGHEQFF
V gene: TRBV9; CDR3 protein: CASSVAGSYNEQFF
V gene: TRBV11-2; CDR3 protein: CASSSYFLAGRPDTQYF
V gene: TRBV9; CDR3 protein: CASSVEGREHEQFF
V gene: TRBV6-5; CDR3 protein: CASSYLAPTDTQYF
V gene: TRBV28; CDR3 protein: CASRGRGFYEQYF
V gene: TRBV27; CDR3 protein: CASSLKGADYNEQFF
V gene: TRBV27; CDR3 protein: CASSLLSLVGELFF
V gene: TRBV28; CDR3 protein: CASRAGGETQYF
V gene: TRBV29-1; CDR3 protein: CSVETGINEKLFF
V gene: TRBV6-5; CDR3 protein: CASSDGTGHTDTQYF
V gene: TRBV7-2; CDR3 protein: CASSLGTGGQSTEAFF
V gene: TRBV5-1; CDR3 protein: CASSLVGEGTQYF
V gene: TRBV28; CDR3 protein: CASSSRTESNSYEQYF
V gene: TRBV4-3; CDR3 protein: CASSQSSMSGANVLTF
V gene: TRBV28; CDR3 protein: CASRLFGDEQFF
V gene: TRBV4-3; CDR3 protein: CASSLDLVQPQHF
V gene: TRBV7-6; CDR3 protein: CASSSTGQANTGELFF
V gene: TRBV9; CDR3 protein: CASSVALWTDYGYTF
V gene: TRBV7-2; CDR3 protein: CASNYMASGDYEQYF